The 9 T cell receptor beta chains below come from one sample, sequenced in a study of T cell changes during pregnancy in multiple sclerosis. Sequenced by immunoSEQ multiplex PCR; TCRdb stores in-frame clones only, minus some. The sample lists roughly 50,000 clones; over 80% were seen once. The material sequenced was CD4+ T cells from peripheral blood mononuclear cells, taken in the third trimester of pregnancy. These receptors were obtained from a female donor with multiple sclerosis, enrolled in a pregnancy study.

The chain has TRBV7-3 and TRBJ1-2, with 11 bases lining up with TRBD1. The ends lost 4 bases at V and 8 bases at J; junction bases unmatched: 9. The germline gives CDR1 SGHTA, CDR2 FQGTGA. CDR3 length: 15 amino acids. The CDR3 region is CASSSGGQGVDGYTF. DNA of the CDR3: TGTGCCAGCAGCTCCGGGGGACAGGGGGTCGACGGCTACACCTTC.

The gene calls are TRBV7-6 and TRBJ2-2, with 13 nucleotides matching TRBD2. The germline CDR1 and CDR2 sequences are SGHVS and FNYEAQ. V shed 4 bases and J 5 bases; nucleotides not matched to a gene: 1. The CDR3 consists of 15 residues. The CDR3 region has the DNA TGTGCCAGCAGCTCACTAGCGGGGGGGACCGGGGAGCTGTTTTTT. Protein sequence: CASSSLAGGTGELFF.

The V gene is TRBV30, the J gene TRBJ1-3, with 7 bases that match TRBD1. The CDR3 contains 13 residues. Germline CDR1 GTSNPN, CDR2 SVGIG (reference sequence). V was pared by 0 bases and J by 8 bases, with 4 bases of the junction left unmatched. CDR3 protein: CAWSVRGRYTIYF. CDR3 nucleotides: TGTGCCTGGAGTGTAAGGGGGCGCTACACCATATATTTT.

V usage is TRBV5-6 and J usage is TRBJ1-2, with TRBD1 matching 8 bases. The V segment lost 4 bases and the J segment 1 base; nucleotides outside the gene matches: 6. Germline V gene sequence: CDR1 SGHDT, CDR2 YYEEEE. This CDR3 spans 15 amino acids. The DNA for the CDR3 is TGTGCCAGCAGCCCCGGGACAGGAGATAACTATGGCTACACCTTC. It encodes CASSPGTGDNYGYTF. Using reference TRBV5-6 and TRBJ1-2 for the parts outside the CDR3, the full variable domain is DAGVTQSPTHLIKTRGQQVTLRCSPKSGHDTVSWYQQALGQGPQFIFQYYEEEERQRGNFPDRFSGHQFPNYSSELNVNALLLGDSALYLCASSPGTGDNYGYTFGSGTRLTVV.

The chain carries TRBV19 and TRBJ2-2; 7 positions match TRBD1. V gave up 4 bases and J gave up 6 bases; unmatched junction bases: 11. This CDR3 has 16 residues. Germline loops: CDR1 LNHDA, CDR2 SQIVND (reference sequence). Here the CDR3 DNA reads TGTGCCAGTAGTAAACGGGGACAGCAGAAGGCCGGGGAGCTGTTTTTT. It specifies CASSKRGQQKAGELFF.

The chain is built from TRBV6-1 and TRBJ2-5; no definite D call. The CDR3 runs to 13 residues. Germline V gene lookup returns CDR1 MNHNS and CDR2 SASEGT. V shed 6 bases and J shed 0 bases, with 8 bases lying between them. CDR3 residues: CASRWAYQETQYF. CDR3 nucleotides: TGTGCCAGCAGGTGGGCCTACCAAGAGACCCAGTACTTC.

The V gene is TRBV19, the J gene TRBJ2-7; tentatively, D is TRBD2 (6 bases). V lost 3 bases, J lost 7 bases, and 10 bases lay in between. The CDR3 has 12 amino acids. Germline lookup yields CDR1 LNHDA and CDR2 SQIVND (reference sequence). CDR3 residues: CASSIARGEQYF. CDR3 DNA: TGTGCCAGTAGTATCGCGCGGGGTGAGCAGTACTTC.

The chain has TRBV28 and TRBJ2-7; no clear D gene. This CDR3 is 9 amino acids long. Trimming removed 8 bases at V and 8 bases at J, with 7 bases between. Germline V gene sequence: CDR1 MDHEN, CDR2 SYDVKM. The CDR3 region is CASAFKQYF. CDR3 sequence (DNA): TGTGCCAGCGCGTTTAAGCAGTACTTC.

The V gene is TRBV5-4, the J gene TRBJ2-5, with a weak D call TRBD1 (6 bases). With 4 bases removed from V and 1 base from J, the gap between germline ends came to 8 bases. The CDR3 runs 13 residues. The germline CDR1 and CDR2 sequences are SGHNT and YYREEE (reference sequence). The CDR3 DNA sequence: TGTGCCAGCAGCCAGGGGATCCAAGAGACCCAGTACTTC. Translation gives CASSQGIQETQYF.